This entry is about one T cell receptor beta chain. The antigen is undetermined. Repertoires were generated with immunoSEQ multiplex PCR, while TCRdb's copy carries only in-frame clones and drops some. The top ten hold 4% to 5.5% of the sample, which has about 86,000 clones, roughly 84% seen once. The sample originates from a study of identifying expanded T cells in peripheral blood. The study, taken as a whole, reports: Technical replicates showed around 1.2 changed clones; roughly two weeks about 16; four weeks 19. Approximately two-week clone count variance significantly increased as total template count grew.

During the collection period, no donor immune events like infections were recorded. The CDR3 sequence is 13 residues long. The V gene end was trimmed by 5 bases and the J gene end by 10 bases; junction bases not matched to a gene: 8. CDR1 and CDR2 (germline): SGHTA, FQGTGA. Input material: blood. This clonotype originated in a person between 18 and 70 years old in good health. The chain combines TRBV7-3 with TRBJ2-1; the match to TRBD1 covers 7 bases. In DNA form, the CDR3 reads TGTGCCAGCAGCCAACAGGGGCTAGGGGAGCAGTTCTTC. Translation: CASSQQGLGEQFF.